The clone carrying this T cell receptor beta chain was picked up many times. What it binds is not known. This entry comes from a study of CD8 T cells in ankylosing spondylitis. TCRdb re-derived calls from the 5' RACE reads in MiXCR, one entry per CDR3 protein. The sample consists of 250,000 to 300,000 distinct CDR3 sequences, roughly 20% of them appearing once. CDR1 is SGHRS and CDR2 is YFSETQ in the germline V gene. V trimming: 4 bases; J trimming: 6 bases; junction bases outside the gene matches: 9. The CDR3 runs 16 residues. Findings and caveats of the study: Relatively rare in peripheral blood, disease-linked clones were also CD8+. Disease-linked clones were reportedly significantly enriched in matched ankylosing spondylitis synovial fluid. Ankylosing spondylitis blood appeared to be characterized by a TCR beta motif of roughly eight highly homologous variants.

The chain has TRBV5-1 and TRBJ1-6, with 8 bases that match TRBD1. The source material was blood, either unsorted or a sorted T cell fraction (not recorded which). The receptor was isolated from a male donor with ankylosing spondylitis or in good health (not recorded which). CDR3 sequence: CASSENGQGVNSPLHF. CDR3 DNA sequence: TGCGCCAGCAGCGAAAACGGACAGGGAGTTAATTCACCCCTCCACTTT.